The T cell receptor (beta chain) described here comes from a study of cytomegalovirus exposure and HLA in healthy donors. Comments on this clone: What it binds is unknown.

PCR involved 60 Vbeta and 13 Jbeta primers. Profiling relied on immunoSEQ multiplex PCR, and the TCRdb table lists in-frame clones only, not all of them. Of some 95,000 clones in the sample, about 81% were seen once. Study-wide results and limits: CMV serostatus was the only immune exposure information that was available.

Sequencing used PBMCs. The sequence came from a woman in her 40s in good health and CMV-seropositive.

The DNA of the CDR3 is TGTGCCAGCAGAAGATCCACAGGGAGCACTGAAGCTTTCTTT. Residues: CASRRSTGSTEAFF. The chain joins TRBV6-4 to TRBJ1-1, with D perhaps TRBD1 (6 bases). V lost 6 bases and J 4 bases, leaving 15 bases between the germline ends. CDR1 and CDR2 (germline): MRHNA, SNTAGT. The CDR3 loop spans 14 amino acids.